This T cell receptor (beta chain) was sequenced for a study of T cell repertoires in cytomegalovirus infection. Study details: Newly reported HLA-C-restricted and thoroughly characterized HLA-B-restricted CMV epitopes were employed.

TCRdb re-called the reads through MiXCR, storing one row per CDR3 protein. The sample records approximately 1,000,000 distinct CDR3 sequences, 31% being singletons. From germline, CDR1 is MNHEY and CDR2 SVGAGI. The V gene end was trimmed by 6 bases and the J gene end by 7 bases; junction bases not matched to a gene: 11. The CDR3 is 16 residues long. This clonotype was counted between two and nine times. Its antigen is not known. General study results and limits: Summed frequency of public TCR beta families distinguished CMV carriers with the relevant HLA.

This chain uses TRBV6-5 with TRBJ2-7; TRBD2 agrees at 14 bases. This specimen was cultured CD8+ T cells from PBMCs, taken from culture after CMV antigen stimulation. This clonotype was sampled from a human donor in good health (CMV status not recorded). Some clones in this sample may be carry-over from other donors' samples. In DNA, the CDR3 is TGTGCCAGCAGCTCCCGACTAGCGGGGGGGCCTGGGGAGCAGTACGTC. This codes for CASSSRLAGGPGEQYV.